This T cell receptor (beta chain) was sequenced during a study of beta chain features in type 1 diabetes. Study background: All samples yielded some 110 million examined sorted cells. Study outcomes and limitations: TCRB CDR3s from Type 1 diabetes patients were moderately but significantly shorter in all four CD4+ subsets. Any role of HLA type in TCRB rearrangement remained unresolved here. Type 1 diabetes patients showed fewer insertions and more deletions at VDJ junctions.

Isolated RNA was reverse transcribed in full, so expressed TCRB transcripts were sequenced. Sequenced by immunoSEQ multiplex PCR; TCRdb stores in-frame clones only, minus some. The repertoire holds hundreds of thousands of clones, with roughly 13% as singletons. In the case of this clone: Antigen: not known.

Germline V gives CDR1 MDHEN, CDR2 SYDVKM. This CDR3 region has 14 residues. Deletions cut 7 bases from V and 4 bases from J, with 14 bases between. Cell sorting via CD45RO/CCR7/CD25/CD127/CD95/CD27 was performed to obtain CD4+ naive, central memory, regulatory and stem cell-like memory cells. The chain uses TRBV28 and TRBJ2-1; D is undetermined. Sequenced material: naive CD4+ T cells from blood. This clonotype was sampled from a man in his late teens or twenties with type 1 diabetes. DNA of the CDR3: TGTGCCAGCAAGCTCGCCCAAGGATACAATGAGCAGTTCTTC. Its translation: CASKLAQGYNEQFF.